This entry lists 10 T cell receptor beta chains sequenced from one sample in a study of naive and memory T cell subsets. The beta constant-region primer was an equimolar mix of two oligonucleotides covering TRBC1 and TRBC2. The ligated cDNA underwent four PCR rounds using SP2 and nested alpha and beta constant-region primers. TCRdb processed the UMI-ligation and nested PCR reads anew with MiXCR; each CDR3 protein has one entry. The data show about 17,000 distinct CDR3 sequences, 8.7% seen once. The sequencing sample was made of central memory CD8+ T cells from blood. The receptors shown here come from a human donor in good health.

This clonotype was observed many times. V usage is TRBV4-3 and J usage is TRBJ2-5; 8 bases fit TRBD2. The CDR3 consists of 15 residues. Trimming took 4 bases from V and 5 from J; bases not matched to a gene: 9. The V gene's germline CDR1 is LGHNA and CDR2 YSLEER. The CDR3 DNA reads as TGCGCCAGCAGCCCAGCGGGAGAGGAAGGGGAGACCCAGTACTTC. It translates to CASSPAGEEGETQYF.

A few counts support this clonotype. J is TRBJ2-1 and V is TRBV7-2; possible D gene TRBD2, 6 bases. Germline V gives CDR1 SGHTA, CDR2 FQGNSA. The V end was cut by 5 bases, the J end by 3 bases, with 14 bases between. The CDR3 is made up of 15 amino acids. In DNA, the CDR3 is TGTGCCAGCAGCCCTCCGACTAGTTTCTACAATGAGCAGTTCTTC. It translates to CASSPPTSFYNEQFF. The variable domain in full, completed from reference TRBV7-2 and TRBJ2-1, reads GAGVSQSPSNKVTEKGKDVELRCDPISGHTALYWYRQSLGQGLEFLIYFQGNSAPDKSGLPSDRFSAERTGGSVSTLTIQRTQQEDSAVYLCASSPPTSFYNEQFFGPGTRLTVL.

This clonotype was counted ten times or more. The chain uses TRBV6-6 and TRBJ1-4; 7 nucleotides agree with TRBD1. The CDR3 runs to 15 residues. Germline V gene data show CDR1 as MNHNY and CDR2 as SVGAGI (reference sequence). The J segment lost 7 bases and the V segment lost 4 bases, leaving 9 bases of the junction unmatched. Here the CDR3 reads CASSWLKGASEKLFF. The CDR3 DNA is TGTGCCAGCAGTTGGTTGAAGGGGGCAAGTGAAAAACTGTTTTTT.

This clonotype was seen repeatedly, ten times or more. V gene TRBV20-1 combines with J gene TRBJ2-2, with 7 bases fitting TRBD1. Germline V gene sequence: CDR1 DFQATT, CDR2 SNEGSKA (reference sequence). V gave up 6 bases and J gave up 3 bases; unmatched junction bases: 10. The CDR3 contains 15 residues. This CDR3 is CSAKTTGSDTGELFF. The CDR3 DNA follows: TGCAGTGCAAAAACGACAGGGTCGGACACCGGGGAGCTGTTTTTT.

This clonotype was seen ten or more times. The chain links TRBV2 to TRBJ1-3, with a weak D call TRBD1 (6 bases). Germline CDR1 reads SNHLY; CDR2 reads FYNNEI. The CDR3 extends over 15 amino acids. The V and J ends lost 4 bases and 0 bases respectively, with 10 bases between them. CDR3: CASSADRSSGNTIYF. CDR3 sequence (DNA): TGTGCCAGCAGTGCAGACAGGAGCTCTGGAAACACCATATATTTT.

This clonotype was detected a few times. V and J are TRBV30 and TRBJ1-1; the match to TRBD1 covers 12 bases. The CDR3 loop spans 17 amino acids. Per germline, CDR1 GTSNPN and CDR2 SVGIG (reference sequence). Trimming took 0 bases from V and 0 from J; bases not matched to a gene: 5. CDR3 DNA: TGTGCCTGGAGTGTATGGGACAGGGGGCCCATGAACACTGAAGCTTTCTTT. This gives the protein CAWSVWDRGPMNTEAFF. Full variable domain (outside the CDR3, taken from reference TRBV30 and TRBJ1-1): SQTIHQWPATLVQPVGSPLSLECTVEGTSNPNLYWYRQAAGRGLQLLFYSVGIGQISSEVPQNLSASRPQDRQFILSSKKLLLSDSGFYLCAWSVWDRGPMNTEAFFGQGTRLTVV.

This clonotype was counted at least ten times. The gene calls are TRBV29-1 and TRBJ2-7; perhaps TRBD2 as D (6 bases). This CDR3 has 13 residues. The V end lost 4 bases, the J end lost 2 bases, and 12 bases lay between the germline ends. CDR1 and CDR2 (germline): SQVTM, ANQGSEA. CDR3 amino acids: CSVVSGEPYEQYF. The CDR3 DNA sequence: TGCAGCGTTGTTTCGGGGGAACCCTACGAGCAGTACTTC.

This clonotype was counted a few times. The genes are TRBV12-3 or TRBV12-4 and TRBJ2-1, with TRBD2 as a possible D gene (6 bases). The CDR3 is 13 residues long. V was clipped by 8 bases and J by 5 bases, with 13 bases between them. CDR3 sequence: CASLSGENNEQFF. DNA for the CDR3: TGTGCCAGCCTTTCGGGGGAGAACAATGAGCAGTTCTTC.

This clonotype appeared many times. This rearrangement joins TRBV6-2 or TRBV6-3 to TRBJ2-1; no reliable D call. The ends were cut back, 8 bases at V and 10 bases at J, with 12 bases in the middle. This CDR3 is built from 11 residues. From germline, CDR1 is MNHEY and CDR2 SVGEGT. CDR3 residues: CASSNPTEQFF. DNA for the CDR3: TGTGCCAGCTCCAACCCGACGGAGCAGTTCTTC.

This sequence joins TRBV12-3 or TRBV12-4 and TRBJ2-7, with 7 bases identical to TRBD2. V shed 3 bases and J 4 bases; nucleotides not matched to a gene: 6. The CDR3 extends over 14 amino acids. CDR3 region: CASSFGASGYEQYF. The CDR3 region has the DNA TGTGCCAGCAGTTTTGGTGCTAGCGGTTACGAGCAGTACTTC.